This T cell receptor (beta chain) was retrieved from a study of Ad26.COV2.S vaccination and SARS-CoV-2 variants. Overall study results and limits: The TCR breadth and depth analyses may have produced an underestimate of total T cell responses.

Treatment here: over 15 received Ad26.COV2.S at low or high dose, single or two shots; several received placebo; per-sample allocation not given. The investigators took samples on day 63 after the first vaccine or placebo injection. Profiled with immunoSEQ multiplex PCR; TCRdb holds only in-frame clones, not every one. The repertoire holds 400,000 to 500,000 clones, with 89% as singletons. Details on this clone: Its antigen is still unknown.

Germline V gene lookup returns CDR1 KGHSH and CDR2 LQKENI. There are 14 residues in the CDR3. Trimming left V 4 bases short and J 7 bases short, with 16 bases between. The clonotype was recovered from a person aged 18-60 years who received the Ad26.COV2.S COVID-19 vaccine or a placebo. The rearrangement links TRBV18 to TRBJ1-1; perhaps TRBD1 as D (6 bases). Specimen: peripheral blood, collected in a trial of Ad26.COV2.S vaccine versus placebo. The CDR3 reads CASSRLEGEGEAFF. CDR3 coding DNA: TGTGCCAGCTCACGGCTCGAGGGGGAAGGTGAAGCTTTCTTT.